The 21 T cell receptor beta chains presented below share a single source sample, sequenced in a study of T cell responses to AZD1222 COVID-19 vaccine. This table comes from immunoSEQ multiplex PCR, and its TCRdb copy is limited to in-frame clones, with some not included. The sample consists of about 270,000 clones, 90% to 95% of them appearing once. Sequenced material: peripheral blood, taken 28 days after the second AZD1222 dose. These receptors were taken from an adult who received the AZD1222 COVID-19 vaccine.

This rearrangement joins TRBV4-2 to TRBJ1-5, with D unclear. Germline V gene lookup returns CDR1 LGHNA and CDR2 YNFKEQ. CDR3 length: 13 residues. The ends were cut back, 0 bases at V and 4 bases at J, with 4 bases in the middle. The CDR3 sequence is CASSQDVNQPQHF. Written as DNA, the CDR3 is TGTGCCAGCAGCCAAGACGTAAATCAGCCCCAGCATTTT.

The V and J genes are TRBV18 and TRBJ2-7, with D possibly called TRBD1 or TRBD2 (5 bases each). With 6 bases removed from V and 3 bases from J, the gap between germline ends came to 15 bases. CDR1 and CDR2 (germline): KGHSH, LQKENI. The CDR3 loop spans 14 amino acids. The CDR3 loop reads CASSTGTHGYEQYF. In DNA, the CDR3 is TGTGCCAGCTCTACCGGGACCCATGGCTACGAGCAGTACTTC. The variable domain in full, completed from reference TRBV18 and TRBJ2-7, reads NAGVMQNPRHLVRRRGQEARLRCSPMKGHSHVYWYRQLPEEGLKFMVYLQKENIIDESGMPKERFSAEFPKEGPSILRIQQVVRGDSAAYFCASSTGTHGYEQYFGPGTRLTVT.

The chain joins TRBV6-5 to TRBJ1-5; no reliable D call. Germline V gives CDR1 MNHEY, CDR2 SVGAGI. Between the trimmed V and J ends, which lost 2 bases and 3 bases, there was a span of 11 bases. The CDR3 contains 15 residues. The CDR3, as DNA: TGTGCCAGCAGTTACAAGCCCGGGAACAATCAGCCCCAGCATTTT. This gives the protein CASSYKPGNNQPQHF.

The chain recombines TRBV9 with TRBJ1-6; no definite D call. In germline, CDR1 is SGDLS, CDR2 YYNGEE. Deletions cut 4 bases from V and 0 bases from J, with 5 bases between. The CDR3 is made up of 14 amino acids. The CDR3 coding sequence is TGTGCCAGCAGCCACTCCTCCTATAATTCACCCCTCCACTTT. The encoded protein is CASSHSSYNSPLHF.

The chain combines TRBV27 with TRBJ2-3, with 12 bases aligning to TRBD2. The CDR3 has 16 amino acids. The junction had 9 bases not matched to a gene; V was cut back by 6 bases and J by 5 bases. CDR1 MNHEY and CDR2 SMNVEV come from the germline V gene (reference sequence). For the CDR3, the DNA is TGTGCCAGCAGATCCCTAGCGGGGGGGCCGGTAGATACGCAGTATTTT. Its translation: CASRSLAGGPVDTQYF.

The chain carries TRBV9 and TRBJ2-2; a weak D match, TRBD1 (6 bases). The CDR3 is made up of 14 amino acids. Germline CDR1 SGDLS, CDR2 YYNGEE. V was trimmed by 4 bases and J by 6 bases, leaving 13 bases between them. CDR3 in amino acids: CASSPRTVPGELFF. The CDR3 nucleotides read TGTGCCAGCAGCCCCCGGACAGTTCCCGGGGAGCTGTTTTTT.

This clone was detected a few times. For the CDR3, the DNA is TGTGCCAGCGGGGATCCTGGGACGCAAGAGACCCAGTACTTC. Its protein product is CASGDPGTQETQYF. The rearrangement links TRBV28 to TRBJ2-5, with D possibly being TRBD1 or TRBD2 (5 bases each). In germline, CDR1 is MDHEN, CDR2 SYDVKM. The CDR3 is 14 amino acids. Trimming removed 8 bases from V and 2 bases from J, with 15 bases in between.

The chain combines TRBV27 with TRBJ1-1, with D possibly matching TRBD1 (5 bases). The CDR3 contains 14 residues. Germline V gene lookup returns CDR1 MNHEY and CDR2 SMNVEV (reference sequence). V was pared by 3 bases and J by 0 bases, with 8 bases between. CDR3 protein: CASSFGGVNTEAFF. In DNA, the CDR3 is TGTGCCAGCAGTTTCGGAGGGGTGAACACTGAAGCTTTCTTT.

V usage is TRBV3-1 (or the pseudogene TRBV3-2) and J usage is TRBJ2-1; TRBD2 matches 14 bases. J was trimmed by 0 bases and V by 4 bases; bases with no gene match: 5. CDR3 length equals 18 residues. Germline V CDR1 and CDR2: LGHDT, YNNKEL (reference sequence). CDR3 loop: CASSLWTSGRYSYNEQFF. CDR3 DNA sequence: TGTGCCAGCAGCCTCTGGACTAGCGGGAGGTACTCCTACAATGAGCAGTTCTTC.

This chain connects TRBV7-9 to TRBJ2-2, with 11 bases matching TRBD2. The germline CDR1 and CDR2 sequences are SEHNR and FQNEAQ (reference sequence). With V trimmed by 5 bases and J by 4 bases, 6 bases remained unmatched. The CDR3 is made up of 16 amino acids. The CDR3 reads CASSLIAGGPTGELFF. CDR3 coding DNA: TGTGCCAGCAGCCTAATAGCGGGAGGGCCCACCGGGGAGCTGTTTTTT.

Only one count was recorded for this clone. The chain links TRBV5-1 to TRBJ1-1; D unclear. The germline CDR1 and CDR2 sequences are SGHRS and YFSETQ. The ends were cut back, 0 bases at V and 5 bases at J, with 8 bases in the middle. There are 13 residues in the CDR3. The CDR3 is CASSLDHRTEAFF. CDR3 nucleotide sequence: TGCGCCAGCAGCTTGGATCACAGAACTGAAGCTTTCTTT. Full variable domain (rest looked up from reference TRBV5-1 and TRBJ1-1): KAGVTQTPRYLIKTRGQQVTLSCSPISGHRSVSWYQQTPGQGLQFLFEYFSETQRNKGNFPGRFSGRQFSNSRSEMNVSTLELGDSALYLCASSLDHRTEAFFGQGTRLTVV.

The chain recombines TRBV4-2 with TRBJ1-1, with D maybe TRBD1 (6 bases). The germline V gene encodes CDR1 LGHNA and CDR2 YNFKEQ. V lost 0 bases and J lost 0, with 11 bases in between. The CDR3 spans 16 residues. The CDR3 sequence: CASSQDGQRMNTEAFF. CDR3 bases: TGTGCCAGCAGCCAAGATGGACAGAGAATGAACACTGAAGCTTTCTTT.

The chain recombines TRBV18 with TRBJ2-3, with 9 bases that match TRBD2. Germline CDR1 is KGHSH and CDR2 is LQKENI. The CDR3 extends over 15 amino acids. V shed 3 bases and J 2 bases; nucleotides not matched to a gene: 3. Here the CDR3 DNA reads TGTGCCAGCTCACCTCTAGCGGGGCCCACAGATACGCAGTATTTT. Amino acid sequence: CASSPLAGPTDTQYF.

This sequence joins TRBV27 and TRBJ1-2; D gene unclear. The CDR3 totals 13 residues. Trimming removed 3 bases from V and 4 bases from J, with 9 bases in between. The germline gives CDR1 MNHEY, CDR2 SMNVEV (reference sequence). CDR3 sequence: CASSFGQAYGYTF. CDR3 DNA sequence: TGTGCCAGCAGTTTTGGGCAGGCCTATGGCTACACCTTC.

Only one count was recorded for this clone. The gene calls are TRBV20-1 and TRBJ1-2; perhaps TRBD1 as D (6 bases). Looked up from germline, CDR1 is DFQATT and CDR2 is SNEGSKA (reference sequence). The CDR3 loop spans 11 amino acids. The germline V and J ends were trimmed by 8 bases and 4 bases, with 11 bases remaining between them. In nucleotides, the CDR3 is TGCAGTTTTGACAGGCGCTATGGCTACACCTTC. Protein product: CSFDRRYGYTF.

The chain has TRBV12-3 or TRBV12-4 and TRBJ1-5; D is unresolved. Deletions cut 2 bases from V and 6 bases from J, with 8 bases between. This CDR3 has 13 residues. The CDR3 region is CASSLREAQPQHF. In DNA form, the CDR3 reads TGTGCCAGCAGTTTAAGGGAGGCTCAGCCCCAGCATTTT.

J is TRBJ1-6 and V is TRBV15; TRBD1 aligns across 7 bases. The CDR3 consists of 15 residues. Germline loops: CDR1 LNHNV, CDR2 YYDKDF (reference sequence). V shed 5 bases, J shed 8 bases, and the junction held 9 bases outside the gene matches. The CDR3 region is CATSPRQGPYSPLHF. CDR3 nucleotide sequence: TGTGCCACCAGCCCCCGACAGGGCCCCTATTCACCCCTCCACTTT.

The chain employs TRBV27 and TRBJ1-1; D is ambiguous. This CDR3 contains 13 residues. The V and J ends lost 8 bases and 5 bases respectively, with 15 bases between them. Germline CDR1 MNHEY, CDR2 SMNVEV (reference sequence). CDR3 residues: CASSIMGGTEAFF. For the CDR3, the DNA is TGTGCCAGCTCCATTATGGGTGGTACTGAAGCTTTCTTT.

J is TRBJ1-6 and V is TRBV4-1; D is possibly TRBD1 (5 bases). CDR3 length: 15 amino acids. Germline V gene data show CDR1 as MGHRA and CDR2 as YSYEKL. V gave up 1 base and J gave up 6 bases, with 10 bases separating them. In nucleotides, the CDR3 is TGCGCCAGCAGCCAAGGAGGCGGGGCTAATTCACCCCTCCACTTT. Translating gives CASSQGGGANSPLHF.

The V and J genes are TRBV4-2 and TRBJ1-1, with a weak D call TRBD1 (5 bases). The CDR3 is made up of 17 amino acids. Trimming stripped 0 bases from V and 4 bases from J, with 18 bases between. In germline, CDR1 is LGHNA, CDR2 YNFKEQ. The CDR3 is CASSQEGVRGSGTEAFF. DNA of the CDR3: TGTGCCAGCAGCCAAGAAGGGGTGAGGGGCTCCGGCACTGAAGCTTTCTTT.

The V gene is TRBV2, the J gene TRBJ2-3, with D perhaps matching TRBD2 (5 bases). The CDR3 has 15 amino acids. The V gene lost 3 bases and the J gene lost 3 bases, with 13 bases spanning the gap. Germline loops: CDR1 SNHLY, CDR2 FYNNEI. The CDR3 coding sequence is TGTGCCAGCAGTGATGAGGGCGGTGGGACAGATACGCAGTATTTT. Its protein product is CASSDEGGGTDTQYF.